The 29 T cell receptor beta chains below all came from one sample that was sequenced in a study of blood T cell repertoires in COVID-19. Repertoires were generated with immunoSEQ multiplex PCR, while TCRdb's copy carries only in-frame clones and drops some. Here the sample spans roughly 520,000 clones, roughly 88% being singletons. The material sequenced was PBMCs or T cells enriched from blood (not recorded which). Every receptor here comes from a woman in her forties who had recovered from COVID-19.

This chain connects TRBV10-2 to TRBJ2-5; a possible D gene is TRBD1 (5 bases). The CDR3 runs 14 residues. Trimming took off 3 bases at V and 5 bases at J, with 13 bases between the two ends. Germline V gene data show CDR1 as WSHSY and CDR2 as SAAADI. In nucleotides, the CDR3 is TGCGCCAGCAGTGAACCAGGGTTGGGCGAGACCCAGTACTTC. Its translation is CASSEPGLGETQYF.

The V and J genes are TRBV7-9 and TRBJ2-1, with D tentatively TRBD2 (6 bases). Germline assignment: CDR1 SEHNR and CDR2 FQNEAQ (reference sequence). Deletions cut 0 bases from V and 8 bases from J, with 17 bases between. The CDR3 sequence is 16 residues long. The CDR3 DNA is TGTGCCAGCAGCTTAGCGGTCGTGGGGGGTTGGGATGAGCAGTTCTTC. This gives the protein CASSLAVVGGWDEQFF. Looking up the rest from reference TRBV7-9 and TRBJ2-1 gives the full variable domain: DTGVSQNPRHKITKRGQNVTFRCDPISEHNRLYWYRQTLGQGPEFLTYFQNEAQLEKSRLLSDRFSAERPKGSFSTLEIQRTEQGDSAMYLCASSLAVVGGWDEQFFGPGTRLTVL.

The chain recombines TRBV21-1 with TRBJ1-5; the table's D call TRBD1 went unverified against the DNA. TRBV21-1 is flagged as a pseudogene. The CDR3 is 15 amino acids. The CDR3 bases are TGTGCCAGCAGCAGAAAACAGGGGGTCAATCAGCCCCAGCATTTT. Its protein product is CASSRKQGVNQPQHF.

The V gene is TRBV7-9, the J gene TRBJ2-1; no reliable D call. The germline V and J ends were trimmed by 5 bases and 0 bases, with 8 bases remaining between them. The germline V gene encodes CDR1 SEHNR and CDR2 FQNEAQ (reference sequence). CDR3 size: 14 residues. This CDR3 is CASSAELSYNEQFF. CDR3 DNA: TGTGCCAGCAGCGCGGAGCTCTCCTACAATGAGCAGTTCTTC.

The chain carries TRBV14 and TRBJ1-1; weak D call: TRBD1 (6 bases). CDR3 length equals 11 residues. The germline gives CDR1 SGHDN, CDR2 FVKESK. V lost 3 bases and J 8 bases, leaving 7 bases between the germline ends. Here the CDR3 DNA reads TGTGCCAGCAGCCAGCAGGGGGAAGCTTTCTTT. Its protein is CASSQQGEAFF.

The CDR3 is CASGQSYNEQFF. For the CDR3, the DNA is TGCGCCAGCGGGCAAAGCTACAATGAGCAGTTCTTC. The rearrangement uses TRBV10-2 and TRBJ2-1; D is unresolved. CDR1 WSHSY and CDR2 SAAADI come from the germline V gene. V gave up 8 bases and J gave up 3 bases, with 8 bases separating them. The length of the CDR3 is 12 residues.

CDR3 residues: CASSLTDTQYF. Here the CDR3 DNA reads TGTGCCAGCAGCCTCACAGATACGCAGTATTTT. The chain is built from TRBV7-2 and TRBJ2-3; no definite D call. The CDR3 totals 11 residues. CDR1 is SGHTA and CDR2 is FQGNSA in the germline V gene. V was shortened by 5 bases and J by 2 bases, with 2 bases between the two germline ends.

The genes are TRBV18 and TRBJ1-1; 7 bases are shared with TRBD1. Germline V gene lookup returns CDR1 KGHSH and CDR2 LQKENI. The V gene end was trimmed by 1 base and the J gene end by 4 bases; junction bases not matched to a gene: 0. The CDR3 has 13 residues. CDR3 nucleotide sequence: TGTGCCAGCTCACCACAGGGGGCCACTGAAGCTTTCTTT. It codes for CASSPQGATEAFF.

V and J are TRBV27 and TRBJ2-7; TRBD2 matches at 13 bases. From germline, CDR1 is MNHEY and CDR2 SMNVEV (reference sequence). This CDR3 is built from 18 residues. Losses at the gene ends were 1 base for V and 4 bases for J; bases not matched to a gene: 10. CDR3: CASSLYFTSGRARYEQYF. CDR3 sequence (DNA): TGTGCCAGCAGTTTATATTTTACTAGCGGGAGGGCCAGGTACGAGCAGTACTTC.

The chain uses TRBV5-5 and TRBJ1-2; 7 nucleotides line up with TRBD1. Germline lookup yields CDR1 SGHKS and CDR2 YYEKEE (reference sequence). J lost 2 bases, V lost 3 bases, and 4 bases had no gene match. The CDR3 runs to 14 residues. This CDR3 is CASSSSGGNYGYTF. The CDR3 coding sequence is TGTGCCAGCAGCTCGTCAGGGGGAAACTATGGCTACACCTTC.

This clone appeared once. This chain joins TRBV29-1 and TRBJ2-3, with unresolved D. CDR3 length equals 13 residues. Trimming stripped 3 bases from V and 1 base from J, with 8 bases between. Germline V gene sequence: CDR1 SQVTM, CDR2 ANQGSEA. CDR3 nucleotide sequence: TGCAGCGTTGATAGTTATGGCACAGATACGCAGTATTTT. Its translation is CSVDSYGTDTQYF.

This clone was detected a few times. The V gene is TRBV27, the J gene TRBJ2-2; TRBD1 aligns across 7 bases. Germline loops: CDR1 MNHEY, CDR2 SMNVEV (reference sequence). Losses at the gene ends were 5 bases for V and 6 bases for J; bases not matched to a gene: 9. The CDR3 contains 15 residues. Here the CDR3 reads CASSPRTGRAGELFF. The CDR3 DNA follows: TGTGCCAGCAGTCCCCGGACAGGTCGGGCCGGGGAGCTGTTTTTT.

The chain couples TRBV14 to TRBJ2-7, with 9 bases that match TRBD2. The CDR3 has 17 residues. V lost 3 bases to trimming and J lost 6 bases; unmatched junction nucleotides: 15. Germline CDR1 and CDR2: SGHDN and FVKESK. DNA for the CDR3: TGTGCCAGCAGCCATTCTCTTAGCAGCGGGAGGTTTTTCGAGCAGTACTTC. This codes for CASSHSLSSGRFFEQYF.

The chain recombines TRBV18 with TRBJ2-7; D unclear. Trimming stripped 1 base from V and 3 bases from J, with 10 bases between. The CDR3 is 14 amino acids. Germline-derived CDR1 and CDR2 are KGHSH and LQKENI. The CDR3 DNA follows: TGTGCCAGCTCACCACAGACTGACTTCTACGAGCAGTACTTC. Translation gives CASSPQTDFYEQYF. Filled out from reference TRBV18 and TRBJ2-7, the complete variable domain reads NAGVMQNPRHLVRRRGQEARLRCSPMKGHSHVYWYRQLPEEGLKFMVYLQKENIIDESGMPKERFSAEFPKEGPSILRIQQVVRGDSAAYFCASSPQTDFYEQYFGPGTRLTVT.

This chain connects TRBV2 to TRBJ2-5; TRBD2 matches at 9 bases. CDR3 size: 13 residues. The V gene end was trimmed by 10 bases and the J gene end by 4 bases; junction bases not matched to a gene: 7. Germline lookup yields CDR1 SNHLY and CDR2 FYNNEI. The CDR3 region has the DNA TGTGCCACCGGCGGGGGGGATCGAGAGACCCAGTACTTC. It yields the protein CATGGGDRETQYF. Full variable domain (outside the CDR3, taken from reference TRBV2 and TRBJ2-5): EPEVTQTPSHQVTQMGQEVILRCVPISNHLYFYWYRQILGQKVEFLVSFYNNEISEKSEIFDDQFSVERPDGSNFTLKIRSTKLEDSAMYFCATGGGDRETQYFGPGTRLLVL.

V is TRBV9 and J is TRBJ2-5; D perhaps matches TRBD2 (6 bases). Germline V gives CDR1 SGDLS, CDR2 YYNGEE. The length of the CDR3 is 16 residues. V shed 0 bases and J shed 4 bases, with 16 bases lying between them. CDR3 DNA: TGTGCCAGCAGCGTAGGGATAGCTAGCGTGGGAGAGACCCAGTACTTC. This codes for CASSVGIASVGETQYF.

The chain recombines TRBV7-9 with TRBJ1-2; 10 bases fit TRBD1. The CDR3 spans 15 residues. CDR1 and CDR2 from the germline V gene are SEHNR and FQNEAQ (reference sequence). With V trimmed by 0 bases and J by 8 bases, 6 bases remained unmatched. CDR3 sequence: CASSLAWDRGSGYTF. The CDR3 nucleotides read TGTGCCAGCAGCTTAGCGTGGGACAGGGGTTCCGGCTACACCTTC.

The chain is built from TRBV2 and TRBJ2-5; possible D gene TRBD2, 6 bases. The V and J ends lost 7 bases and 6 bases respectively, with 15 bases between them. This CDR3 region has 13 residues. Per the germline V gene, CDR1 is SNHLY and CDR2 is FYNNEI. The CDR3 loop is CASTGEVLQTQYF. The DNA for the CDR3 is TGTGCCAGCACGGGAGAGGTCCTACAGACCCAGTACTTC.

About this clone: At one boundary the junction diverges from the germline segment, which might be a read error. The chain has TRBV19 and TRBJ1-5; TRBD1 might be the D (5 bases). The CDR3 consists of 15 residues. The V gene's germline CDR1 is LNHDA and CDR2 SQIVND (reference sequence). The CDR3 DNA reads as TGTGTCAGTAGTGAGCGACAGAGAAGTAATCAGCCCCAGCATTTT. Its translation: CVSSERQRSNQPQHF.

Turning to this clone: Other DNA sequences within the sample encode an identical CDR3. This sequence joins TRBV7-9 and TRBJ2-3, with 11 bases lining up with TRBD2. Germline trimming cut 5 bases from V and 2 bases from J; bases unmatched to any gene: 3. CDR1 and CDR2 from the germline V gene are SEHNR and FQNEAQ (reference sequence). This CDR3 is 15 amino acids long. CDR3 residues: CASSRGLAVTDTQYF. The CDR3 nucleotides read TGTGCCAGCAGCAGGGGACTAGCGGTCACAGATACGCAGTATTTT.

The chain has TRBV7-9 and TRBJ2-5; no clear D. This CDR3 is built from 14 residues. V lost 5 bases and J 5 bases, leaving 15 bases between the germline ends. In germline, CDR1 is SEHNR, CDR2 FQNEAQ (reference sequence). As DNA, the CDR3 is TGTGCCAGCAGCAGAGATTCCCGAGAGGAGACCCAGTACTTC. Its translation: CASSRDSREETQYF.

The V call is TRBV27, the J call TRBJ1-6, with D possibly TRBD1 on 5 matching bases. V lost 6 bases and J lost 7, with 10 bases in between. Germline loops: CDR1 MNHEY, CDR2 SMNVEV (reference sequence). The CDR3 contains 13 residues. The CDR3 loop is CASSRVGNSPLHF. For the CDR3, the DNA is TGTGCCAGCAGCAGGGTAGGAAATTCACCCCTCCACTTT.

Only a few counts were recorded for this clone. In DNA, the CDR3 is TGTGCCAGCAGTTACTCGGGGACAGGCTACGAGCAGTACTTC. Protein sequence: CASSYSGTGYEQYF. The genes are TRBV6-5 and TRBJ2-7; 8 bases map to TRBD1. V lost 0 bases, J lost 3 bases, and 1 base stayed unmatched. The germline V gene encodes CDR1 MNHEY and CDR2 SVGAGI. This CDR3 has 14 amino acids.

This chain joins TRBV5-4 and TRBJ1-2; a possible D gene is TRBD1 (6 bases). Between the trimmed V and J ends, which lost 5 bases and 5 bases, there was a span of 13 bases. This CDR3 has 13 amino acids. The germline V gene encodes CDR1 SGHNT and CDR2 YYREEE (reference sequence). CDR3: CASSARTDYGYTF. In DNA, the CDR3 is TGTGCCAGCAGTGCAAGGACAGATTATGGCTACACCTTC.

The chain recombines TRBV27 with TRBJ1-1, with D perhaps matching TRBD1 (5 bases). The CDR3 is made up of 17 amino acids. V lost 5 bases and J 5 bases, leaving 24 bases between the germline ends. Germline CDR1 is MNHEY and CDR2 is SMNVEV (reference sequence). The CDR3 DNA sequence: TGTGCCAGCAGTCCCTTCGGGGGAGGGCAGACAAAGACTGAAGCTTTCTTT. Amino acids: CASSPFGGGQTKTEAFF.

The chain joins TRBV5-4 to TRBJ2-3; 7 positions match TRBD1. The CDR3 is 19 amino acids. V shed 4 bases, J shed 2 bases, and the junction held 19 bases outside the gene matches. Per the germline V gene, CDR1 is SGHNT and CDR2 is YYREEE (reference sequence). The CDR3 protein is CASSRRQGEFVRYTDTQYF. The CDR3 coding sequence is TGTGCCAGCAGCCGTCGCCAGGGGGAGTTCGTTAGGTACACAGATACGCAGTATTTT.

V and J are TRBV7-9 and TRBJ1-2; D possibly corresponds to TRBD1 (5 bases). Germline loops: CDR1 SEHNR, CDR2 FQNEAQ (reference sequence). V was shortened by 1 base and J by 4 bases, with 10 bases between the two germline ends. The CDR3 is 14 amino acids. As DNA, the CDR3 is TGTGCCAGCAGCTTAGGAACAGGACCCTATGGCTACACCTTC. Amino acid sequence: CASSLGTGPYGYTF.

This clone was recorded once. This sequence joins TRBV9 and TRBJ1-1; TRBD1 might be the D (5 bases). This CDR3 contains 13 residues. V lost 4 bases and J lost 5, with 12 bases in between. The germline V gene encodes CDR1 SGDLS and CDR2 YYNGEE. The CDR3 loop reads CASSLDSFTEAFF. The CDR3 coding sequence is TGTGCCAGCAGCCTAGACAGCTTTACTGAAGCTTTCTTT.

This chain links TRBV4-2 with TRBJ1-5, with D tentatively TRBD1 (6 bases). With 9 bases removed from V and 0 bases from J, the gap between germline ends came to 21 bases. Germline values: CDR1 LGHNA, CDR2 YNFKEQ. The CDR3 is 17 residues long. CDR3 sequence (DNA): TGTGCCAGAAGCGGGACACATGAATTAAATAGCAATCAGCCCCAGCATTTT. Translation gives CARSGTHELNSNQPQHF.